The 20 T cell receptor beta chains listed next were all sequenced from one sample in a study of blood T cell repertoires in COVID-19. The assay was immunoSEQ multiplex PCR, and TCRdb's table has in-frame clones only and misses some. The sample lists roughly 86,000 clones, around 82% occurring once. Sequenced material: peripheral blood. These receptors were obtained from a man in his 60s with acute or convalescent COVID-19.

The chain is built from TRBV4-3 and TRBJ2-7; the D is unclear. In germline, CDR1 is LGHNA, CDR2 YSLEER. The CDR3 contains 13 residues. Deletions cut 1 base from V and 6 bases from J, with 10 bases between. CDR3 sequence: CASSQVKFSEQYF. CDR3 DNA: TGCGCCAGCAGCCAAGTAAAATTCTCCGAGCAGTACTTC.

The chain uses TRBV28 and TRBJ2-1; D is uncertain. The CDR3 runs to 15 residues. Germline values: CDR1 MDHEN, CDR2 SYDVKM. The V end lost 1 base, the J end lost 1 base, and 8 bases lay between the germline ends. This chain's CDR3 is CASSLFQASYNEQFF. The CDR3 nucleotides are TGTGCCAGCAGTTTATTCCAGGCTTCCTACAATGAGCAGTTCTTC.

The V call is TRBV7-2, the J call TRBJ2-5; 8 positions match TRBD2. V dropped 1 base and J dropped 6; count of bases not matched to a gene: 13. The CDR3 covers 17 residues. Per germline, CDR1 SGHTA and CDR2 FQGNSA. The CDR3 loop reads CASSLDPPRGGGKTQYF. CDR3 nucleotide sequence: TGTGCCAGCAGCTTAGACCCCCCCCGGGGGGGCGGAAAGACCCAGTACTTC.

This clone was recorded only once. Distinct nucleotide sequences in the sample also encode this CDR3. V is TRBV9 and J is TRBJ2-4; possibly TRBD2 for D (6 bases). CDR1 is SGDLS and CDR2 is YYNGEE in the germline V gene. The CDR3 extends over 15 amino acids. The V end lost 0 bases, the J end lost 0 bases, and 7 bases lay between the germline ends. The CDR3 here is CASSVGGEAKNIQYF. Here the CDR3 DNA reads TGTGCCAGCAGCGTAGGGGGGGAAGCCAAAAACATTCAGTACTTC.

This chain uses TRBV15 with TRBJ1-2; 10 bases map to TRBD1. Trimming took 0 bases from V and 4 from J; bases not matched to a gene: 8. CDR3 length equals 17 residues. Germline V gene sequence: CDR1 LNHNV, CDR2 YYDKDF (reference sequence). CDR3 DNA sequence: TGTGCCACCAGCAGAGATACTGAGGGACAGGGGATCTATGGCTACACCTTC. Amino acid sequence: CATSRDTEGQGIYGYTF.

The V call is TRBV11-2, the J call TRBJ1-6; D ambiguous. The V end lost 1 base, the J end lost 3 bases, and 10 bases lay between the germline ends. The CDR3 loop spans 16 amino acids. Germline V gene sequence: CDR1 SGHAT, CDR2 FQNNGV. CDR3 DNA sequence: TGTGCCAGCAGCTTAGGAAGGCGGGGCTATAATTCACCCCTCCACTTT. As protein: CASSLGRRGYNSPLHF.

This chain connects TRBV2 to TRBJ1-2; unclear D gene. The CDR3 loop spans 13 amino acids. V gave up 7 bases and J gave up 6 bases, with 15 bases separating them. Germline V CDR1 and CDR2: SNHLY, FYNNEI. CDR3 sequence: CASTISVTHGYTF. Written as DNA, the CDR3 is TGTGCCAGCACCATTTCGGTGACTCATGGCTACACCTTC. The whole variable domain, filled in from reference TRBV2 and TRBJ1-2, reads EPEVTQTPSHQVTQMGQEVILRCVPISNHLYFYWYRQILGQKVEFLVSFYNNEISEKSEIFDDQFSVERPDGSNFTLKIRSTKLEDSAMYFCASTISVTHGYTFGSGTRLTVV.

This clone was seen only once. The rearrangement uses TRBV19 and TRBJ2-3; the D gene is possibly TRBD2 (6 bases). The CDR3 covers 14 residues. Germline assignment: CDR1 LNHDA and CDR2 SQIVND (reference sequence). V was trimmed by 5 bases and J by 4 bases, leaving 13 bases between them. The DNA for the CDR3 is TGTGCCAGTAGTGAGCAGGGAGGACCAGATACGCAGTATTTT. Amino acid sequence: CASSEQGGPDTQYF.

The chain is built from TRBV5-1 and TRBJ2-7, with 7 bases identical to TRBD1. V gave up 5 bases and J gave up 2 bases; unmatched junction bases: 7. CDR1 is SGHRS and CDR2 is YFSETQ in the germline V gene. The CDR3 totals 14 residues. The CDR3 spells CASSPGQDPYEQYF. The CDR3 region has the DNA TGCGCCAGCAGTCCAGGACAGGACCCCTACGAGCAGTACTTC.

The chain is built from TRBV4-3 and TRBJ2-1; TRBD1 is a possible D gene (5 bases). This CDR3 has 14 residues. CDR1 and CDR2 (germline): LGHNA, YSLEER. V lost 0 bases and J lost 10, with 13 bases in between. The CDR3 region is CASSQDVRGGEQFF. The CDR3 DNA reads TGCGCCAGCAGCCAAGATGTTAGGGGCGGCGAGCAGTTCTTC.

The chain joins TRBV5-8 to TRBJ1-4, with D unclear. Trimming pared 2 bases from V and 0 bases from J, leaving 8 bases between. Germline loops: CDR1 SGHTS, CDR2 YDEGEE. The CDR3 covers 15 residues. CDR3 DNA: TGTGCCAGCAGCTTTACAGACGCAACTAATGAAAAACTGTTTTTT. Amino acid sequence: CASSFTDATNEKLFF.

The chain links TRBV3-1 (or the pseudogene TRBV3-2) to TRBJ2-2, with TRBD1 matching 11 bases. The length of the CDR3 is 16 residues. Germline V CDR1 and CDR2: LGHDT, YNNKEL (reference sequence). The V segment lost 4 bases and the J segment 1 base; nucleotides outside the gene matches: 2. CDR3 amino acids: CASSLDRGLNTGELFF. For the CDR3, the DNA is TGTGCCAGCAGCCTGGACAGGGGGCTGAACACCGGGGAGCTGTTTTTT.

This chain joins TRBV30 and TRBJ1-5; 10 positions match TRBD1. The junction had 10 bases not matched to a gene; V was cut back by 8 bases and J by 6 bases. Germline loops: CDR1 GTSNPN, CDR2 SVGIG (reference sequence). This CDR3 spans 14 amino acids. This CDR3 reads CAQSSGTGVQPQHF. The CDR3 bases are TGTGCCCAGTCCTCCGGGACAGGGGTTCAGCCCCAGCATTTT.

V usage is TRBV7-8 and J usage is TRBJ1-1; weak D call: TRBD1 (5 bases). The ends were cut back, 1 base at V and 5 bases at J, with 14 bases in the middle. CDR1 is SGHVS and CDR2 is FQNEAQ in the germline V gene. CDR3 length equals 15 residues. The DNA of the CDR3 is TGTGCCAGCAGCTTAGACAAGGGGCAAGGGACTGAAGCTTTCTTT. It encodes CASSLDKGQGTEAFF.

Only a few counts were recorded for this clone. The chain carries TRBV11-2 and TRBJ2-2, with D possibly being TRBD2 (5 bases). Trimming cost V 1 base and J 4 bases, with 10 bases left between them. The CDR3 spans 15 residues. Germline lookup yields CDR1 SGHAT and CDR2 FQNNGV. CDR3 nucleotide sequence: TGTGCCAGCAGCTTAGGAGGGTATGGCACCGGGGAGCTGTTTTTT. It codes for CASSLGGYGTGELFF.

This chain connects TRBV4-3 to TRBJ1-4; the D gene is possibly TRBD1 (6 bases). Germline CDR1 is LGHNA and CDR2 is YSLEER. The CDR3 extends over 15 amino acids. Trimming stripped 3 bases from V and 6 bases from J, with 14 bases between. Here the CDR3 reads CASSQQTGRDEKLFF. The CDR3 DNA reads as TGCGCCAGCAGCCAGCAGACAGGCCGGGATGAAAAACTGTTTTTT.

The V gene is TRBV18, the J gene TRBJ2-7, with 9 bases aligning to TRBD1. This CDR3 contains 14 residues. Looked up from germline, CDR1 is KGHSH and CDR2 is LQKENI. Unmatched junction bases numbered 10, after V lost 3 bases and J lost 10 bases. Here the CDR3 DNA reads TGTGCCAGCTCACCGGGTACAGGGGGCACGGAACAGTACTTC. This translates into CASSPGTGGTEQYF.

The gene calls are TRBV5-8 and TRBJ1-2; D gene ambiguous. V was trimmed by 6 bases and J by 4 bases, leaving 13 bases between them. Germline CDR1 reads SGHTS; CDR2 reads YDEGEE. The CDR3 covers 13 residues. The CDR3 region is CASTYPPGYGYTF. The DNA for the CDR3 is TGTGCCAGCACCTATCCCCCTGGCTATGGCTACACCTTC. Supplemented by reference TRBV5-8 and TRBJ1-2, the full variable domain reads EAGVTQSPTHLIKTRGQQATLRCSPISGHTSVYWYQQALGLGLQFLLWYDEGEERNRGNFPPRFSGRQFPNYSSELNVNALELEDSALYLCASTYPPGYGYTFGSGTRLTVV.

The chain joins TRBV7-8 to TRBJ1-5, with 7 bases matching TRBD1. The CDR3 is 14 amino acids. After removal of 4 bases from V and 4 bases from J, the junction contained 4 bases not matched to a gene. Germline assignment: CDR1 SGHVS and CDR2 FQNEAQ. CDR3 protein: CASSSPGQNQPQHF. In nucleotides, the CDR3 is TGTGCCAGCAGCTCACCGGGACAGAATCAGCCCCAGCATTTT.

The chain uses TRBV5-1 and TRBJ2-1; weak D call: TRBD2 (7 bases). There are 15 residues in the CDR3. The ends were cut back, 4 bases at V and 2 bases at J, with 13 bases in the middle. Germline loops: CDR1 SGHRS, CDR2 YFSETQ. The CDR3 sequence is CASSPAGAAYNEQFF. The CDR3 DNA reads as TGCGCCAGCAGCCCCGCGGGGGCGGCCTACAATGAGCAGTTCTTC.